The clone carrying this TCR beta chain has ten or more counts. No antigen is known for it. The data were taken from a study of T cells after yellow fever vaccination. Whole-study findings and limits: A small share of clonotypes appeared in both CD4 and CD8 compartments. The secondary response was weaker but peaked faster, day 5 versus 15. Detected again after the booster were most primary-vaccination clones, at 96% CD4 and nearly 90% CD8.

Template-switching 5'RACE yielded the TCR cDNA; a universal primer site and UMIs were added in the process. TCRdb re-called the 5' RACE reads with MiXCR, one entry per CDR3 protein. The profile shows 250,000 or so distinct CDR3 sequences, more than 3.5% of them singletons. The CDR3 has 11 residues. Germline CDR1 and CDR2: SGHRS and YFSETQ. Trimming stripped 6 bases from V and 4 bases from J, with 6 bases between. The rearrangement joins TRBV5-1 to TRBJ2-3; D uncertain. This TCR was sampled from a young man who received the YFV17D yellow fever vaccine. The specimen comprised PBMCs, sampled 15 days after the yellow fever booster vaccination. The CDR3 DNA follows: TGCGCCAGCATGGCCGCAGATACGCAGTATTTT. This encodes CASMAADTQYF. The whole variable domain, remainder taken from reference TRBV5-1 and TRBJ2-3, is KAGVTQTPRYLIKTRGQQVTLSCSPISGHRSVSWYQQTPGQGLQFLFEYFSETQRNKGNFPGRFSGRQFSNSRSEMNVSTLELGDSALYLCASMAADTQYFGPGTRLTVL.